The 22 T cell receptor beta chains below come from one sample, sequenced in a study of identical twins. TCRdb recomputed calls from the 5' RACE reads with MiXCR, one row per CDR3 protein. In the table there are 500,000 to 650,000 distinct CDR3 sequences, about 7% of which are singletons. The data were also submitted as part of a second study, on yellow fever vaccine responses in identical twins.

What was sequenced was PBMCs. The origin of the receptors is a young woman in good health.

Ten or more counts support this clonotype. The rearrangement links TRBV6-1 to TRBJ1-5, with D hard to call. This CDR3 spans 14 amino acids. CDR1 MNHNS and CDR2 SASEGT come from the germline V gene. Trimming removed 4 bases from V and 7 bases from J, with 14 bases in between. The CDR3 DNA reads TGTGCCAGCAGTGCGACAACCTCGGCACAGCCCCAGCATTTT. Its translation is CASSATTSAQPQHF.

This clonotype was observed many times. CDR3 sequence: CSVAVTGTYEQYF. The CDR3 DNA reads as TGCAGCGTTGCCGTGACAGGAACCTACGAGCAGTACTTC. The chain is built from TRBV29-1 and TRBJ2-7, with TRBD1 as a possible D gene (6 bases). Germline CDR1 is SQVTM and CDR2 is ANQGSEA. The CDR3 is 13 residues long. Trimming removed 4 bases at V and 2 bases at J, with 12 bases between.

This clonotype occurred a few times. The rearrangement links TRBV6-4 to TRBJ2-3; no definite D call. Germline assignment: CDR1 MRHNA and CDR2 SNTAGT. The CDR3 loop spans 12 amino acids. Deletions cut 0 bases from V and 9 bases from J, with 7 bases between. CDR3 in amino acids: CASSDSTRTQYF. The CDR3 region has the DNA TGTGCCAGCAGTGACTCGACCCGGACGCAGTATTTT.

This clonotype was observed a handful of times. The chain joins TRBV11-1 to TRBJ1-4; 11 bases line up with TRBD1. This CDR3 has 18 amino acids. Germline lookup yields CDR1 SGHAT and CDR2 FQDESV (reference sequence). The trim removed 0 bases at V and 2 bases at J, leaving 5 bases unmatched. CDR3 amino acids: CASSLAGTGGSTNEKLFF. Here the CDR3 DNA reads TGTGCCAGCAGCTTAGCAGGGACAGGGGGAAGTACTAATGAAAAACTGTTTTTT.

V gene TRBV29-1 combines with J gene TRBJ1-5; TRBD1 matches at 7 bases. In germline, CDR1 is SQVTM, CDR2 ANQGSEA. The CDR3 loop spans 12 amino acids. V shed 7 bases, J shed 5 bases, and the junction held 5 bases outside the gene matches. The CDR3 DNA reads TGCAGCGCAGACAGGGAGGATCAGCCCCAGCATTTT. It encodes CSADREDQPQHF.

This clonotype was picked up many times. The junction departs from germline at one end; a sequencing error may be responsible. The chain carries TRBV28 and TRBJ2-7, with 8 bases identical to TRBD2. CDR1 is MDHEN and CDR2 is SYDVKM in the germline V gene. The CDR3 runs to 12 residues. The CDR3 is CASKRLAGLIDF. DNA of the CDR3: TGTGCCAGCAAAAGGCTAGCGGGTCTTATAGACTTC.

Only a few counts were recorded for this clonotype. The CDR3: CASSQEDRGVFYGYTF. The CDR3 region has the DNA TGTGCCAGCAGCCAAGAAGATCGGGGAGTGTTTTATGGCTACACCTTC. The gene calls are TRBV4-2 and TRBJ1-2; unclear D gene. The germline gives CDR1 LGHNA, CDR2 YNFKEQ. This CDR3 comprises 16 residues. Trimming pared 0 bases from V and 5 bases from J, leaving 16 bases between.

This clonotype has only a few counts. The chain links TRBV5-1 to TRBJ2-6; D remains unclear. The V end was cut by 4 bases, the J end by 2 bases, with 10 bases between. This CDR3 contains 15 residues. Germline assignment: CDR1 SGHRS and CDR2 YFSETQ. CDR3 nucleotides: TGCGCCAGCAGCACCGGCGGAACTGGGGCCAACGTCCTGACTTTC. Protein: CASSTGGTGANVLTF.

V gene TRBV7-9 combines with J gene TRBJ2-5, with TRBD2 identical over 9 bases. CDR1 SEHNR and CDR2 FQNEAQ come from the germline V gene (reference sequence). CDR3 size: 17 residues. J was trimmed by 5 bases and V by 6 bases; bases with no gene match: 16. The CDR3 spells CASSRGLGVAGVETQYF. In nucleotides, the CDR3 is TGTGCCAGCAGTCGAGGTTTGGGGGTAGCGGGAGTGGAGACCCAGTACTTC.

This clonotype was observed a handful of times. The rearrangement joins TRBV29-1 to TRBJ2-5; 8 nucleotides agree with TRBD1. The trim removed 6 bases at V and 4 bases at J, leaving 10 bases unmatched. Germline loops: CDR1 SQVTM, CDR2 ANQGSEA. This CDR3 region has 14 residues. The CDR3 DNA sequence: TGCAGCGTCGAGACAGGGGATGGAAGAGAGACCCAGTACTTC. Protein: CSVETGDGRETQYF.

The CDR3 bases are TGTGCCAGCAGCACCACTGGCAAGAGCTCCTACAATGAGCAGTTCTTC. Translating gives CASSTTGKSSYNEQFF. This chain joins TRBV7-2 and TRBJ2-1, with D uncertain. The germline V gene has CDR1 SGHTA and CDR2 FQGNSA. CDR3 length: 16 amino acids. V was pared by 5 bases and J by 0 bases, with 14 bases between.

This clonotype occurred many times. The V and J genes are TRBV15 and TRBJ2-5, with D possibly TRBD2 on 6 matching bases. This CDR3 spans 12 amino acids. From germline, CDR1 is LNHNV and CDR2 YYDKDF (reference sequence). V was clipped by 6 bases and J by 9 bases, with 14 bases between them. The CDR3 nucleotides are TGTGCCACCAGGACACCCGGAGGGGCCCAGTACTTC. Translating it yields CATRTPGGAQYF.

This clonotype was counted many times. V gene TRBV3-1 combines with J gene TRBJ2-7; TRBD1 agrees at 7 bases. This CDR3 has 16 amino acids. V was clipped by 3 bases and J by 9 bases; unmatched bases: 17. Per germline, CDR1 LGHDT and CDR2 YNNKEL (reference sequence). For the CDR3, the DNA is TGTGCCAGCAGCCAGGTACAGACAGGGAGCAAGAAGGGGCAGTACTTC. Amino acids: CASSQVQTGSKKGQYF.

This clonotype was recorded many times. CDR3 protein: CASSSADTQYF. The CDR3 region has the DNA TGTGCCAGCAGTTCGGCAGATACGCAGTATTTT. The chain recombines TRBV12-3 or TRBV12-4 with TRBJ2-3; D ambiguous. The CDR3 is made up of 11 amino acids. V lost 4 bases and J 4 bases, leaving 3 bases between the germline ends.

This clonotype was seen only a few times. The CDR3 region is CASSQDPGRYTNTGELFF. In DNA form, the CDR3 reads TGTGCCAGCAGCCAAGATCCGGGACGATATACGAACACCGGGGAGCTGTTTTTT. The rearrangement joins TRBV4-2 to TRBJ2-2; D is tentatively TRBD1 or TRBD2 (5 bases each). The CDR3 extends over 18 amino acids. Germline assignment: CDR1 LGHNA and CDR2 YNFKEQ. Trimming removed 0 bases at V and 0 bases at J, with 14 bases between.

This clonotype was counted at least ten times. V and J are TRBV3-1 and TRBJ2-3; the D gene is possibly TRBD2 (6 bases). CDR1 is LGHDT, CDR2 YNNKEL, per germline (reference sequence). V was cut by 2 bases and J by 2 bases, with 29 bases left in between. CDR3 length equals 21 residues. CDR3 residues: CASSQIWNLLKDGGNTDTQYF. In DNA, the CDR3 is TGTGCCAGCAGCCAAATATGGAACCTGTTAAAAGACGGGGGTAACACAGATACGCAGTATTTT.

This clonotype was observed many times. The rearrangement uses TRBV20-1 and TRBJ2-1; D call uncertain. The CDR3 runs 14 residues. Germline V lookup: CDR1 DFQATT, CDR2 SNEGSKA (reference sequence). V was clipped by 0 bases and J by 4 bases, with 10 bases between them. CDR3: CSARDPLEYNEQFF. The CDR3 DNA follows: TGCAGTGCTAGAGATCCCCTAGAATACAATGAGCAGTTCTTC.

The V call is TRBV7-9, the J call TRBJ1-2, with 9 bases fitting TRBD1. There are 15 residues in the CDR3. Germline V lookup: CDR1 SEHNR, CDR2 FQNEAQ (reference sequence). V shed 5 bases and J 2 bases; nucleotides not matched to a gene: 6. CDR3 protein: CASSVGQGLNYGYTF. The CDR3, as DNA: TGTGCCAGCAGCGTAGGACAGGGGCTCAACTATGGCTACACCTTC.

Ten or more counts support this clonotype. The V and J genes are TRBV4-1 and TRBJ2-1; D not resolved. V gave up 0 bases and J gave up 8 bases, with 14 bases separating them. The CDR3 runs to 15 residues. Germline assignment: CDR1 MGHRA and CDR2 YSYEKL. The CDR3 here is CASSQELVGLYEQFF. CDR3 DNA: TGCGCCAGCAGCCAAGAATTAGTAGGCCTCTATGAGCAGTTCTTC.

This clonotype has more than one count but fewer than ten. This chain joins TRBV5-1 and TRBJ2-5, with TRBD2 as a possible D gene (6 bases). The length of the CDR3 is 15 residues. CDR1 SGHRS and CDR2 YFSETQ come from the germline V gene. With 4 bases removed from V and 5 bases from J, the gap between germline ends came to 18 bases. The CDR3 region is CASSPGGSVSETQYF. Here the CDR3 DNA reads TGCGCCAGCAGCCCCGGGGGAAGCGTTTCGGAGACCCAGTACTTC.

This clonotype has just a few counts. The V call is TRBV6-1, the J call TRBJ1-5; D may be TRBD1 (5 bases). Per the germline V gene, CDR1 is MNHNS and CDR2 is SASEGT. This CDR3 has 14 amino acids. Trimming stripped 0 bases from V and 11 bases from J, with 14 bases between. The CDR3 nucleotides read TGTGCCAGCAGTGAAGCGCTGGAGGGCAGGGCCCAGCATTTT. Its translation: CASSEALEGRAQHF.

Notes on this clonotype: This may be a read error: a much more frequent sequence differs by one nucleotide. This chain links TRBV10-3 with TRBJ2-5; D uncertain. CDR3 size: 15 residues. Germline CDR1 ENHRY, CDR2 SYGVKD. V shed 3 bases and J shed 4 bases, with 15 bases lying between them. In nucleotides, the CDR3 is TGTGCCATCAGTGACGCGACCAGAATCTCAGAGACCCAGTACTTC. This encodes CAISDATRISETQYF.